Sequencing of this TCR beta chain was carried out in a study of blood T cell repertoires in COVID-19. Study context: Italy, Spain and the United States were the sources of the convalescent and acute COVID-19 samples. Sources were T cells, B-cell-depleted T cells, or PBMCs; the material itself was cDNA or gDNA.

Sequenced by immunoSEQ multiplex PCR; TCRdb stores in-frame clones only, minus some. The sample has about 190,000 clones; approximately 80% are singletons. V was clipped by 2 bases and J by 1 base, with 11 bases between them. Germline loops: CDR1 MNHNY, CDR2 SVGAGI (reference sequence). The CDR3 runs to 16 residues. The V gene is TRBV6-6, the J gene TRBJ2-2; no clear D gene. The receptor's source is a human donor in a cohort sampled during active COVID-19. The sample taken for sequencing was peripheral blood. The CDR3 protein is CASSYPVGLNTGELFF. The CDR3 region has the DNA TGTGCCAGCAGTTACCCCGTGGGCTTGAACACCGGGGAGCTGTTTTTT.